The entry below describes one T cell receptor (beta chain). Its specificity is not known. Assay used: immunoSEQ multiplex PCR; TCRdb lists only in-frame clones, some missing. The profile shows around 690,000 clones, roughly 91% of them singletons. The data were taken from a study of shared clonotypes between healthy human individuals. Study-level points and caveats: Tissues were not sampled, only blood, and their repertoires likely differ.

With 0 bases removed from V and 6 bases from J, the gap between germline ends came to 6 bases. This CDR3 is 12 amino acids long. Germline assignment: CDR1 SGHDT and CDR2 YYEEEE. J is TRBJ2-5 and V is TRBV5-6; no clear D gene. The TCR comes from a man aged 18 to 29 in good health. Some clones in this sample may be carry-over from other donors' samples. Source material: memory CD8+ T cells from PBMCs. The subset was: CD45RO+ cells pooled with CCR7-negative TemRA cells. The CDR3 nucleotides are TGTGCCAGCAGCTTGGGGGTAAAGACCCAGTACTTC. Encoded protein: CASSLGVKTQYF.